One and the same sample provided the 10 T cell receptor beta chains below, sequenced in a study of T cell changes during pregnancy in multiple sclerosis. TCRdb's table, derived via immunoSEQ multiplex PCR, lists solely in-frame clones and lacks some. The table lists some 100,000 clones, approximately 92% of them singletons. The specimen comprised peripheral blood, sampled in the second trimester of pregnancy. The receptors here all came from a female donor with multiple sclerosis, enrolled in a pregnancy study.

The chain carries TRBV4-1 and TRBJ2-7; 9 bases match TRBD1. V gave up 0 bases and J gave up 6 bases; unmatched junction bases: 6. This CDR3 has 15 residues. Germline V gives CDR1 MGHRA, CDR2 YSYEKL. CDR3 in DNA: TGCGCCAGCAGCCAAGAATCGGACAGGGGATCCGAGCAGTACTTC. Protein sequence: CASSQESDRGSEQYF.

The CDR3 DNA sequence: TGTGCCAGCAGCTTAAGTCCGGGTGGACAAAGGACCCAGTACTTC. Its translation is CASSLSPGGQRTQYF. The rearrangement links TRBV7-8 to TRBJ2-5; possibly TRBD1 for D (5 bases). The V end lost 2 bases, the J end lost 7 bases, and 17 bases lay between the germline ends. The length of the CDR3 is 15 residues. Germline assignment: CDR1 SGHVS and CDR2 FQNEAQ.

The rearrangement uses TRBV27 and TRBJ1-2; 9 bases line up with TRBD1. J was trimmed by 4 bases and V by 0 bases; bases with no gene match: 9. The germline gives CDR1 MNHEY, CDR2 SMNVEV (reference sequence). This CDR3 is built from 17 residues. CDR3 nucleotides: TGTGCCAGCAGTTTATCCCGTACCGGGACAGGGCGCTATGGCTACACCTTC. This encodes CASSLSRTGTGRYGYTF.

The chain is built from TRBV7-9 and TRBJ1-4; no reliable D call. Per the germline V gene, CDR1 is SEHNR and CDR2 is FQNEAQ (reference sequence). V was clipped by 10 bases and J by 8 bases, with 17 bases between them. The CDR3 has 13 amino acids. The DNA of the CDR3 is TGTGCCATCATATCGGGAGAATCCGAAAAACTGTTTTTT. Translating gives CAIISGESEKLFF.

CDR3 residues: CASSFGLNTGELFF. The CDR3 DNA reads as TGTGCCAGCAGCTTCGGACTCAACACCGGGGAGCTGTTTTTT. This chain links TRBV7-8 with TRBJ2-2; TRBD2 is a possible D gene (5 bases). The V end was cut by 3 bases, the J end by 2 bases, with 7 bases between. The CDR3 spans 14 residues. CDR1 is SGHVS, CDR2 FQNEAQ, per germline. The full variable domain, with the rest looked up from reference TRBV7-8 and TRBJ2-2, is GAGVSQSPRYKVAKRGQDVALRCDPISGHVSLFWYQQALGQGPEFLTYFQNEAQLDKSGLPSDRFFAERPEGSVSTLKIQRTQQEDSAVYLCASSFGLNTGELFFGEGSRLTVL.

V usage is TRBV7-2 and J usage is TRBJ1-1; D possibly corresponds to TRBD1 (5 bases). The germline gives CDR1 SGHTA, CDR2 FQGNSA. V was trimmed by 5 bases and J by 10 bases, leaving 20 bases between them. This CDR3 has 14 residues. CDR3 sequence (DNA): TGTGCCAGCAGCCCTCGGGGGGGGTCGACCGCAGCTTTCTTT. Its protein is CASSPRGGSTAAFF.

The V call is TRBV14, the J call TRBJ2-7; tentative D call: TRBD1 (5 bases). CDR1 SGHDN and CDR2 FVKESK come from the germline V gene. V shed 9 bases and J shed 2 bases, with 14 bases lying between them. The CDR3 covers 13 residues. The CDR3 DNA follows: TGTGCCAGTAGTCAGGGAATCCCCTACGAGCAGTACTTC. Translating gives CASSQGIPYEQYF.

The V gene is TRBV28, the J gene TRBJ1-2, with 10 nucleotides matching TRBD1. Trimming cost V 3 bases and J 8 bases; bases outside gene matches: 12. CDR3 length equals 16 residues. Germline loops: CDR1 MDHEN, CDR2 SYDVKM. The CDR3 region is CASSLTGGAYLLGYTF. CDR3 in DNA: TGTGCCAGCAGTTTGACAGGGGGCGCATATTTATTGGGCTACACCTTC.

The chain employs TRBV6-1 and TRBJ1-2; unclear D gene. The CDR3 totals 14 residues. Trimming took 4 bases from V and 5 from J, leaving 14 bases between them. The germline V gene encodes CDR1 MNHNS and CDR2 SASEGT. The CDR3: CASSGAIGLYGYTF. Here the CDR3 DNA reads TGTGCCAGCAGTGGGGCAATCGGCCTATATGGCTACACCTTC.

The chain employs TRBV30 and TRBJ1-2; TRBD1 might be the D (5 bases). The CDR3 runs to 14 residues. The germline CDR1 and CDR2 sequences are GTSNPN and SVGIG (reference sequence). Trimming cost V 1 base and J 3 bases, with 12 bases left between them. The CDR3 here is CAWSESGTYYGYTF. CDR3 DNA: TGTGCCTGGAGTGAATCCGGGACTTACTATGGCTACACCTTC.